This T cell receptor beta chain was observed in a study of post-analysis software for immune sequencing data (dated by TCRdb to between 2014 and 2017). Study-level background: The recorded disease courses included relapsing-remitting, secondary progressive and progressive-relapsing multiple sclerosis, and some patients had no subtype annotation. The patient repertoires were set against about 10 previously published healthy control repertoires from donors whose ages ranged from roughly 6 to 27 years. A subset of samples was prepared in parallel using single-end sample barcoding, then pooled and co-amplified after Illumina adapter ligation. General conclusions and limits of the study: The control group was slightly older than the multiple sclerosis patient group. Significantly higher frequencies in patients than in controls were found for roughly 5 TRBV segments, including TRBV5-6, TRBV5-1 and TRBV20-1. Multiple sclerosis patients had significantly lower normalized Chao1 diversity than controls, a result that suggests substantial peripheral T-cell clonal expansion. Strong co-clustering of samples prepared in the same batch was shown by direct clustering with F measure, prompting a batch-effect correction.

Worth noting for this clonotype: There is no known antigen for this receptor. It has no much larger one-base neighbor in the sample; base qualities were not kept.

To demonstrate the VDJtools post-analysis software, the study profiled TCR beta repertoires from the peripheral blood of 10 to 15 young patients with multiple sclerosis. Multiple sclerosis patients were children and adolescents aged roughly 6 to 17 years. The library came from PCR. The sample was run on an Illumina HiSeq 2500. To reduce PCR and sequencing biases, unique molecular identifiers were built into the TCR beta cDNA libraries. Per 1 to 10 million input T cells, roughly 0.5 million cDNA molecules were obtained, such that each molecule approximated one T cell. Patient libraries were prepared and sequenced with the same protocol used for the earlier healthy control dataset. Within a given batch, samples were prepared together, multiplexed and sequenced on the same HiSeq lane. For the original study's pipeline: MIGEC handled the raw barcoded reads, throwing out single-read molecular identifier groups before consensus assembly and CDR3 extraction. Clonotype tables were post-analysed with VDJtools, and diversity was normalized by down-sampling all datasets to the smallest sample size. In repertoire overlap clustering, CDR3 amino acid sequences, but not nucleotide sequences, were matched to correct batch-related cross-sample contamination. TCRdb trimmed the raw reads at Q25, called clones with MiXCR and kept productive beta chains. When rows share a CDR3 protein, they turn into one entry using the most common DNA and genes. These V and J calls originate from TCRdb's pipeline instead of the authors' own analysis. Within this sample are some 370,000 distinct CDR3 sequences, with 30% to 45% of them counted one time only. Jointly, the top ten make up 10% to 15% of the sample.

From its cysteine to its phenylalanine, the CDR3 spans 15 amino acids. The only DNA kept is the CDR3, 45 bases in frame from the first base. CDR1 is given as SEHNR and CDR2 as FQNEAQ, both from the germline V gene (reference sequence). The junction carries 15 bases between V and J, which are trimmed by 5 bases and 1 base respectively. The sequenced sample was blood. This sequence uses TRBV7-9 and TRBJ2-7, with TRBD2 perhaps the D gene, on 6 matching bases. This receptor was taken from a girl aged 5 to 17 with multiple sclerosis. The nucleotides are TGTGCCAGCAGCCCGGGACTGGGACGATCCTACGAGCAGTACTTC. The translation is CASSPGLGRSYEQYF.